The T cell receptor (beta chain) described here comes from a study of blood T cell repertoires in COVID-19. Study-level information: Samples of COVID-19 (acute and convalescent) were obtained from the United States, Italy and Spain.

Seattle researchers signed up patients amid active infection and tracked them longitudinally. The protocol was immunoSEQ multiplex PCR, while the TCRdb copy is restricted to in-frame clones and leaves out a portion. The sample shows approximately 480,000 clones, roughly 89% of them seen only once. In its sample, this clone was seen a few times. The CDR3 runs to 14 residues. Germline V gives CDR1 MNHEY, CDR2 SVGAGI. With 6 bases clipped from V and 3 bases from J, the junction kept 4 bases outside the gene matches. Material: peripheral blood. The V and J genes are TRBV6-5 and TRBJ2-1, with TRBD2 identical over 8 bases. The clonotype comes from a man aged 18-30 years with COVID-19, enrolled during active disease. The CDR3 DNA reads as TGTGCCAGCAGCGGGGGGGACGACTACAATGAGCAGTTCTTC. This translates into CASSGGDDYNEQFF.